The next 15 T cell receptor beta chains were all read from a single sample in a study of blood T cell repertoires in COVID-19. Using immunoSEQ multiplex PCR, the repertoire was profiled, and TCRdb retains in-frame clones only, with some absent. The data contain over 95,000 clones, around 84% of them singletons. Sequencing was done on a sample of peripheral blood. The receptors stem from a woman between 40 and 50 years old with acute or convalescent COVID-19.

This clone was seen once. J is TRBJ2-4 and V is TRBV21-1; TRBD2, the D gene given by the table, was not confirmed from the DNA. TRBV21-1 is a known pseudogene. The CDR3 has 17 residues. The CDR3 is CASSKKETELAKNIQYF. CDR3 bases: TGTGCCAGCAGCAAAAAGGAGACGGAACTAGCCAAAAACATTCAGTACTTC.

The chain couples TRBV7-3 to TRBJ2-1; D may be TRBD1 (6 bases). CDR1 and CDR2 from the germline V gene are SGHTA and FQGTGA. V was trimmed by 4 bases and J by 10 bases, leaving 14 bases between them. The CDR3 length is 13 residues. The CDR3 reads CASSSTGYGEQFF. For the CDR3, the DNA is TGTGCCAGCAGCTCCACAGGGTATGGGGAGCAGTTCTTC.

V is TRBV6-5 and J is TRBJ1-5; TRBD1 is a possible D gene (5 bases). The length of the CDR3 is 15 residues. Germline V lookup: CDR1 MNHEY, CDR2 SVGAGI. Trimming pared 8 bases from V and 7 bases from J, leaving 21 bases between. The CDR3 bases are TGTGCCAGCTCCGGGGGTGAAGGGGTGAGACAGCCCCAGCATTTT. As protein: CASSGGEGVRQPQHF.

The rearrangement links TRBV3-1 (or the pseudogene TRBV3-2) to TRBJ1-6; D is unresolved. V dropped 1 base and J dropped 10 bases, with 14 bases sitting between them. This CDR3 has 15 amino acids. Germline V gene data show CDR1 as LGHDT and CDR2 as YNNKEL (reference sequence). The CDR3 loop is CASSQGSEGGSPLHF. The DNA of the CDR3 is TGTGCCAGCAGCCAAGGGTCCGAGGGAGGCTCACCCCTCCACTTT.

This clone was observed a few times. V is TRBV2 and J is TRBJ1-1; D possibly corresponds to TRBD1 (5 bases). V was clipped by 7 bases and J by 4 bases, with 16 bases between them. Germline CDR1 and CDR2: SNHLY and FYNNEI. The CDR3 totals 14 residues. In DNA, the CDR3 is TGTGCCAGCATCTCGGCCAGGGTGGCCACTGAAGCTTTCTTT. It translates to CASISARVATEAFF.

The rearrangement joins TRBV6-2 or TRBV6-3 to TRBJ1-2, with a possible D match to TRBD1 (6 bases). Germline loops: CDR1 MNHEY, CDR2 SVGEGT. V was shortened by 6 bases and J by 4 bases, with 12 bases between the two germline ends. The CDR3 spans 13 residues. The CDR3 region has the DNA TGTGCCAGCAGCGATACAGGGACCTATGGCTACACCTTC. This codes for CASSDTGTYGYTF.

The chain has TRBV6-4 and TRBJ2-2; 10 bases map to TRBD1. Trimming took 0 bases from V and 6 from J; bases not matched to a gene: 1. Germline assignment: CDR1 MRHNA and CDR2 SNTAGT. This CDR3 contains 15 residues. Here the CDR3 reads CASSDSDRGPGELFF. DNA of the CDR3: TGTGCCAGCAGTGACTCCGACAGGGGGCCCGGGGAGCTGTTTTTT.

The rearrangement links TRBV3-1 (or the pseudogene TRBV3-2) to TRBJ2-1; TRBD2 might be the D (5 bases). The germline V gene has CDR1 LGHDT and CDR2 YNNKEL (reference sequence). V was shortened by 1 base and J by 9 bases, with 10 bases between the two germline ends. The CDR3 covers 13 residues. CDR3 in amino acids: CASSQGTGFEQFF. CDR3 nucleotides: TGTGCCAGCAGCCAAGGGACGGGGTTTGAGCAGTTCTTC.

The chain is built from TRBV5-1 and TRBJ2-3; 11 bases agree with TRBD1. The germline V gene has CDR1 SGHRS and CDR2 YFSETQ. The V and J ends lost 4 bases and 6 bases, in that order; junction bases with no gene match: 4. The CDR3 length is 14 residues. CDR3 sequence: CASSRDRGADTQYF. CDR3 in DNA: TGCGCCAGCAGCCGGGACAGGGGGGCGGATACGCAGTATTTT.

The gene calls are TRBV4-3 and TRBJ2-5, with 8 bases that match TRBD2. V dropped 1 base and J dropped 3; count of bases not matched to a gene: 7. CDR1 and CDR2 (germline): LGHNA, YSLEER. The length of the CDR3 is 16 residues. For the CDR3, the DNA is TGCGCCAGCAGCCAAGGGGCCGGGGGGGCCAAAGAGACCCAGTACTTC. Its protein product is CASSQGAGGAKETQYF.

The chain couples TRBV5-4 to TRBJ2-1; perhaps TRBD1 as D (7 bases). The germline V gene encodes CDR1 SGHNT and CDR2 YYREEE (reference sequence). CDR3 size: 15 residues. V gave up 4 bases and J gave up 8 bases, with 19 bases separating them. CDR3 region: CASSPRPGGYHEQFF. Here the CDR3 DNA reads TGTGCCAGCAGCCCCCGGCCAGGGGGGTACCATGAGCAGTTCTTC.

V gene TRBV29-1 combines with J gene TRBJ1-2, with 7 bases aligning to TRBD1. This CDR3 has 13 amino acids. Germline values: CDR1 SQVTM, CDR2 ANQGSEA. V was clipped by 3 bases and J by 10 bases; unmatched bases: 11. CDR3 DNA sequence: TGCAGCGTTGATCGACAGGGCGCCGGGAACTACACCTTC. Encoded protein: CSVDRQGAGNYTF. Complete variable domain (other parts from reference TRBV29-1 and TRBJ1-2): SAVISQKPSRDICQRGTSLTIQCQVDSQVTMMFWYRQQPGQSLTLIATANQGSEATYESGFVIDKFPISRPNLTFSTLTVSNMSPEDSSIYLCSVDRQGAGNYTFGSGTRLTVV.

V gene TRBV6-5 combines with J gene TRBJ2-7, with TRBD1 as a possible D gene (6 bases). This CDR3 contains 14 residues. V lost 0 bases, J lost 5 bases, and 11 bases lay in between. The germline CDR1 and CDR2 sequences are MNHEY and SVGAGI. As DNA, the CDR3 is TGTGCCAGCAGTTACTCGACAGGACTGAACGAGCAGTACTTC. This translates into CASSYSTGLNEQYF.

V and J are TRBV5-5 and TRBJ1-2, with D perhaps matching TRBD1 (5 bases). The CDR3 is made up of 14 amino acids. The germline V gene encodes CDR1 SGHKS and CDR2 YYEKEE (reference sequence). The germline V and J ends were trimmed by 0 bases and 5 bases, with 11 bases remaining between them. This chain's CDR3 is CASSLAPGGYGYTF. CDR3 bases: TGTGCCAGCAGCTTGGCCCCGGGGGGTTATGGCTACACCTTC.

The count of this clone is one. This chain joins TRBV9 and TRBJ1-2; 7 bases match TRBD1. From germline, CDR1 is SGDLS and CDR2 YYNGEE. J was trimmed by 5 bases and V by 0 bases; bases with no gene match: 7. The CDR3 runs 15 residues. The CDR3 DNA sequence: TGTGCCAGCAGCGTAGAGGCACAGGGGACTTATGGCTACACCTTC. This gives the protein CASSVEAQGTYGYTF. Together with reference TRBV9 and TRBJ1-2, the CDR3 gives the full variable domain: DSGVTQTPKHLITATGQRVTLRCSPRSGDLSVYWYQQSLDQGLQFLIQYYNGEERAKGNILERFSAQQFPDLHSELNLSSLELGDSALYFCASSVEAQGTYGYTFGSGTRLTVV.